These T cell receptor beta chains were read from a single sample in a study of regulatory T cells in long-lasting Graves disease. One entry per CDR3 protein, called by TCRdb with MiXCR from the multiplex PCR reads. The sample shows approximately 300,000 distinct CDR3 sequences, over 15% of them seen only once. The sequencing here drew on peripheral blood mononuclear cells (PBMCs), taken at new diagnosis, from a patient treated with antithyroid drugs. The receptors shown here come from a female donor with Graves disease. Both conserved end residues are part of each CDR3. A D gene is named only where the DNA matches it firmly. Size is stated for part of the rows, as once, few or many counts, or as a class when the clone is expanded.

clone size: few
V gene: TRBV29-1
CDR3 length: 12
D gene: -
J gene: TRBJ2-5
CDR3 DNA: TGCAGCGTGTATAACCCAGGCGGGACCCAGTACTTC
CDR3 protein: CSVYNPGGTQYF

clone size: many
V gene: TRBV27
CDR3 length: 13
D gene: -
J gene: TRBJ2-7
CDR3 DNA: TGTGCCAGCAGTTTGGACTTCTCCTACGAGCAGTACTTC
CDR3 protein: CASSLDFSYEQYF

clone size: many
V gene: TRBV15
CDR3 length: 14
D gene: -
J gene: TRBJ2-3
CDR3 DNA: TGTGCCACCAGCAGAGGGACTGGCACAGATACGCAGTATTTT
CDR3 protein: CATSRGTGTDTQYF

clone size: -
V gene: TRBV5-1
CDR3 length: 16
D gene: TRBD1
J gene: TRBJ2-7
CDR3 DNA: TGTGCCAGCAGCTTAGGGGGACAGGGTTTTGGCTACGAGCAGTACTTC
CDR3 protein: CASSLGGQGFGYEQYF

clone size: -
V gene: TRBV9
CDR3 length: 14
D gene: TRBD1
J gene: TRBJ2-3
CDR3 DNA: TGTGCCTCGGGACAGGGGGCGAACACAGATACGCAGTATTTT
CDR3 protein: CASGQGANTDTQYF

clone size: many
V gene: TRBV28
CDR3 length: 15
D gene: TRBD1
J gene: TRBJ2-1
CDR3 DNA: TGTGCCAGCAGTGCCCCGGGGACAGGGCGGGGTGAGCAGTTCTTC
CDR3 protein: CASSAPGTGRGEQFF

clone size: -
V gene: TRBV6-2/TRBV6-3
CDR3 length: 14
D gene: -
J gene: TRBJ1-1
CDR3 DNA: TGTGCCAGCAGTTACGGGGGGCGCGGAGCTGAAGCTTTCTTT
CDR3 protein: CASSYGGRGAEAFF

clone size: many
V gene: TRBV7-2
CDR3 length: 14
D gene: -
J gene: TRBJ1-2
CDR3 DNA: TGTGCCAGCAGCGCGCACGGACTTACGGACGGCTACACCTTC
CDR3 protein: CASSAHGLTDGYTF

clone size: few
V gene: TRBV5-1
CDR3 length: 15
D gene: -
J gene: TRBJ1-2
CDR3 DNA: TGCGCCAGCAGCTGGGGGACCGTCGGGGGTACTGGCTACACCTTC
CDR3 protein: CASSWGTVGGTGYTF

clone size: many
V gene: TRBV2
CDR3 length: 12
D gene: -
J gene: TRBJ2-1
CDR3 DNA: TGTGCCAGCAATTCTGCCTACAATGAGCAGTTCTTC
CDR3 protein: CASNSAYNEQFF

clone size: many
V gene: TRBV14
CDR3 length: 16
D gene: -
J gene: TRBJ2-7
CDR3 DNA: TGTGCCAGCAGCCAAGATGAACTAGGGGCCTCCTACGAGCAGTACTTC
CDR3 protein: CASSQDELGASYEQYF

clone size: many
V gene: TRBV6-2/TRBV6-3
CDR3 length: 14
D gene: -
J gene: TRBJ1-5
CDR3 DNA: TGTGCCAGCCATCGGGCCGTGGGCAATCAGCCCCAGCATTTT
CDR3 protein: CASHRAVGNQPQHF

clone size: many
V gene: TRBV5-1
CDR3 length: 14
D gene: -
J gene: TRBJ1-1
CDR3 DNA: TGCGCCAGCAGTTACCGCCCAGGGAACACTGAAGCTTTCTTT
CDR3 protein: CASSYRPGNTEAFF

clone size: many
V gene: TRBV20-1
CDR3 length: 17
D gene: TRBD2
J gene: TRBJ2-1
CDR3 DNA: TGCAGTGCTAGAGATAGTACTAGCGGGTGGGGCGGAAATGAGCAGTTCTTC
CDR3 protein: CSARDSTSGWGGNEQFF

clone size: many
V gene: TRBV6-2/TRBV6-3
CDR3 length: 14
D gene: -
J gene: TRBJ2-7
CDR3 DNA: TGTGCCAGCAGTACAGGGTGGGACTCCTACGAGCAGTACTTC
CDR3 protein: CASSTGWDSYEQYF

clone size: many
V gene: TRBV3-1
CDR3 length: 15
D gene: TRBD2
J gene: TRBJ2-7
CDR3 DNA: TGTGCCAGCAGCGCCCCGGGACTACTCTCCTACGAGCAGTACTTC
CDR3 protein: CASSAPGLLSYEQYF

clone size: few
V gene: TRBV7-2
CDR3 length: 14
D gene: TRBD1
J gene: TRBJ1-5
CDR3 DNA: TGTGCCAGCAGCCAGGGGGCAGGCAATCAGCCCCAGCATTTT
CDR3 protein: CASSQGAGNQPQHF

clone size: few
V gene: TRBV5-8
CDR3 length: 17
D gene: TRBD2
J gene: TRBJ2-2
CDR3 DNA: TGTGCCAGCACGGTGGCTAGCGGGACTTGGAACACCGGGGAGCTGTTTTTT
CDR3 protein: CASTVASGTWNTGELFF

clone size: few
V gene: TRBV5-1
CDR3 length: 15
D gene: -
J gene: TRBJ2-2
CDR3 DNA: TGCGCCAGCAGCGTTATCACCATGAACACCGGGGAGCTGTTTTTT
CDR3 protein: CASSVITMNTGELFF

clone size: few
V gene: TRBV18
CDR3 length: 18
D gene: -
J gene: TRBJ1-6
CDR3 DNA: TGTGCCAGCTCACCACGAGGGAATCCCGGGGGCTATAATTCACCCCTCCACTTT
CDR3 protein: CASSPRGNPGGYNSPLHF

clone size: many
V gene: TRBV7-2
CDR3 length: 14
D gene: -
J gene: TRBJ2-7
CDR3 DNA: TGTGCCAGCAGCCCCGGACCCAAGCCCTACGAGCAGTACTTC
CDR3 protein: CASSPGPKPYEQYF

clone size: many
V gene: TRBV24-1
CDR3 length: 14
D gene: TRBD2
J gene: TRBJ2-1
CDR3 DNA: TGTGCCACCGCCCGGGAGGGCTCCTACAATGAGCAGTTCTTC
CDR3 protein: CATAREGSYNEQFF

clone size: -
V gene: TRBV15
CDR3 length: 12
D gene: -
J gene: TRBJ2-5
CDR3 DNA: TGTGCCACCAGCAGGGGTTTGGAGACCCAGTACTTC
CDR3 protein: CATSRGLETQYF

clone size: many
V gene: TRBV27
CDR3 length: 15
D gene: -
J gene: TRBJ2-7
CDR3 DNA: TGTGCCAGCAGTCGGGACGGAGTTAGCTCCTACGAGCAGTACTTC
CDR3 protein: CASSRDGVSSYEQYF

clone size: few
V gene: TRBV19
CDR3 length: 14
D gene: -
J gene: TRBJ2-2
CDR3 DNA: TGTGCCAGTAGTATAGCCACTTACACCGGGGAGCTGTTTTTT
CDR3 protein: CASSIATYTGELFF

clone size: many
V gene: TRBV12-3/TRBV12-4
CDR3 length: 12
D gene: -
J gene: TRBJ1-4
CDR3 DNA: TGTGCCAGCAGCCCCGGCCCGGGGGGCAGCACTTTT
CDR3 protein: CASSPGPGGSTF

clone size: many
V gene: TRBV2
CDR3 length: 15
D gene: TRBD1
J gene: TRBJ1-5
CDR3 DNA: TGTGCCAGCAGTGAAGGAGGGGGCGGACGACAGCCCCAGCATTTT
CDR3 protein: CASSEGGGGRQPQHF

clone size: -
V gene: TRBV27
CDR3 length: 19
D gene: TRBD1
J gene: TRBJ2-1
CDR3 DNA: TGTGCCAGCAGACGAACCGGGACAGGGGGCGCGAGCTCCTACAATGAGCAGTTCTTC
CDR3 protein: CASRRTGTGGASSYNEQFF

clone size: -
V gene: TRBV5-1
CDR3 length: 14
D gene: TRBD1
J gene: TRBJ2-7
CDR3 DNA: TGCGCCAGCAGCTTGGTAGGGACAGCCTTCGAGCAGTACTTC
CDR3 protein: CASSLVGTAFEQYF

clone size: many
V gene: TRBV30
CDR3 length: 14
D gene: -
J gene: TRBJ2-2
CDR3 DNA: TGTGCCTGGAGTGGAGGGAGTGGGACCGGGGAGCTGTTTTTT
CDR3 protein: CAWSGGSGTGELFF

clone size: many
V gene: TRBV2
CDR3 length: 14
D gene: -
J gene: TRBJ2-1
CDR3 DNA: TGTGCCAGCCGTAGGGAGATGGCCTACAATGAGCAGTTCTTC
CDR3 protein: CASRREMAYNEQFF

clone size: few
V gene: TRBV11-3
CDR3 length: 14
D gene: TRBD2
J gene: TRBJ2-3
CDR3 DNA: TGTGCCGGCAGCTATAGCGGGCGGGAGGATACGCAGTATTTT
CDR3 protein: CAGSYSGREDTQYF

clone size: many
V gene: TRBV28
CDR3 length: 15
D gene: TRBD2
J gene: TRBJ2-3
CDR3 DNA: TGTGCCAGCAGTGTGACTAGCGCTAGCACAGATACGCAGTATTTT
CDR3 protein: CASSVTSASTDTQYF

clone size: many
V gene: TRBV2
CDR3 length: 16
D gene: -
J gene: TRBJ2-2
CDR3 DNA: TGTGCCAGCAGTGAAGAGAGGGCTTCGAACACCGGGGAGCTGTTTTTT
CDR3 protein: CASSEERASNTGELFF

clone size: many
V gene: TRBV28
CDR3 length: 13
D gene: -
J gene: TRBJ2-1
CDR3 DNA: TGTGCCAGCAGCCCCGGGAGTTACAATGAGCAGTTCTTC
CDR3 protein: CASSPGSYNEQFF

clone size: -
V gene: TRBV27
CDR3 length: 14
D gene: -
J gene: TRBJ2-7
CDR3 DNA: TGTGCCAGCAGTCACGGCCTACTCCCCTACGAGCAGTACTTC
CDR3 protein: CASSHGLLPYEQYF

clone size: -
V gene: TRBV19
CDR3 length: 17
D gene: -
J gene: TRBJ1-6
CDR3 DNA: TGTGCCAGTAGTATAGTCCCCGCTGGGGCCGGGCGTTCACCCCTCCACTTT
CDR3 protein: CASSIVPAGAGRSPLHF